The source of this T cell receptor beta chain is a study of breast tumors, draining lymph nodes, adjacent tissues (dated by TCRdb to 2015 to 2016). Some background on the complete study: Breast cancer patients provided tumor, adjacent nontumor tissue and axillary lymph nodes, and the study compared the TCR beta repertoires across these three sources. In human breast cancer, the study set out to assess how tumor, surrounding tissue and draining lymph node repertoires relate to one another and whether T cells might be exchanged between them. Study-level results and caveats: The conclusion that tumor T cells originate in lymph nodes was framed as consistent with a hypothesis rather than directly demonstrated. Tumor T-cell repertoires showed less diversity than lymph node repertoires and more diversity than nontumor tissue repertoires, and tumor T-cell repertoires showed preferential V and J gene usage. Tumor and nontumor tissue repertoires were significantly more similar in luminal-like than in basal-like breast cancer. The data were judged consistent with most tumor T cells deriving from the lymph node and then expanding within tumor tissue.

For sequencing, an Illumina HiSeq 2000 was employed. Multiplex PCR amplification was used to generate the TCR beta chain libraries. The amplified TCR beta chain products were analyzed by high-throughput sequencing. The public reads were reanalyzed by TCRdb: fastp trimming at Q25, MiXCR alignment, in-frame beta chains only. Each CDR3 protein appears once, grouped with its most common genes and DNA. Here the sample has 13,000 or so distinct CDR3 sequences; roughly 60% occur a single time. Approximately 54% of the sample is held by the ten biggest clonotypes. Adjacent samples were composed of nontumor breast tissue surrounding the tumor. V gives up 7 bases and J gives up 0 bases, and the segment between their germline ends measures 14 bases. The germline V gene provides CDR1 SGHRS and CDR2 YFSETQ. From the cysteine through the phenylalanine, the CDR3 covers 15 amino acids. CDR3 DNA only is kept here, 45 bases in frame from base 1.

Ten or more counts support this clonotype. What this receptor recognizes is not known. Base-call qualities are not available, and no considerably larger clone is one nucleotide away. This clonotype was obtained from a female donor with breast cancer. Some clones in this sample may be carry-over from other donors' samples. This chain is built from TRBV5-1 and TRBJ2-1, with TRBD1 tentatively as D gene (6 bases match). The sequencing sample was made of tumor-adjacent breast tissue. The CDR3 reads CASATGLSSYNEQFF. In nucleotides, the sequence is TGCGCCAGCGCGACAGGACTGAGCTCCTACAATGAGCAGTTCTTC. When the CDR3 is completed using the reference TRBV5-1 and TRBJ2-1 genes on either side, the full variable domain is KAGVTQTPRYLIKTRGQQVTLSCSPISGHRSVSWYQQTPGQGLQFLFEYFSETQRNKGNFPGRFSGRQFSNSRSEMNVSTLELGDSALYLCASATGLSSYNEQFFGPGTRLTVL.